This TCR beta chain was captured in a study of CD4 and CD8 cells across lung adenocarcinoma regions. Localized lung adenocarcinoma, a non-small cell lung cancer, affected the donors. MiXCR, run by TCRdb on the PCR reads, gives a single entry per CDR3 protein. The sample contains around 20,000 distinct CDR3 sequences, approximately 54% of which appear only once. This receptor was identified in a female donor with lung adenocarcinoma. The CD4 and CD8 labels of this study may be unreliable. Sequenced input: CD8+ T cells from the center of a lung tumor.

CDR3 nucleotide sequence: TGTGCCACCAGTGATTCGCTCAGTAATGAGCAGTTCTTC. This sequence encodes CATSDSLSNEQFF. The chain is built from TRBV24-1 and TRBJ2-1; D gene uncertain. The CDR3 totals 13 residues. Trimming stripped 2 bases from V and 7 bases from J, with 8 bases between. Looked up from germline, CDR1 is KGHDR and CDR2 is SFDVKD.